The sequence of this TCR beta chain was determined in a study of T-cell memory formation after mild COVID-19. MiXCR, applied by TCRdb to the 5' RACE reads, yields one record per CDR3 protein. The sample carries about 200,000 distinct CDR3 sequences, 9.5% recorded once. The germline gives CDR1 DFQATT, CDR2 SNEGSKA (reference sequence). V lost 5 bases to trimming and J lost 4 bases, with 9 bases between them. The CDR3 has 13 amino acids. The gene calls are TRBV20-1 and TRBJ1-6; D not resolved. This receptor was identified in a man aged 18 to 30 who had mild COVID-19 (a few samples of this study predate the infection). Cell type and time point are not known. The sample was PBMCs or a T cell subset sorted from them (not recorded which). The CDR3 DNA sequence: TGCAGTGCTCTTGGACTGTATAATTCACCCCTCCACTTT. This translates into CSALGLYNSPLHF.